This TCR beta chain was documented in a study of blood T cell repertoires in COVID-19. Whole-study context: The United States, Italy and Spain provided the acute and convalescent COVID-19 samples.

This clone was observed a handful of times. Authors' data handling: Counts of nucleated cells, estimated from reference gene primer amplification, were obtained. TCRdb's table, derived via immunoSEQ multiplex PCR, lists solely in-frame clones and lacks some. V, J and clone size were drawn from that table, and D and trimming were deduced from the DNA. The profile covers more than 90,000 clones, with approximately 88% appearing a single time and around 20% taken by the ten largest. Germline V gene sequence: CDR1 SGHDT, CDR2 YYEEEE. This CDR3 region has 14 residues. The trim removed 4 bases at V and 4 bases at J, leaving 6 bases unmatched.

The sequencing sample was made of peripheral blood. The rearrangement uses TRBV5-6 and TRBJ2-7; 9 bases agree with TRBD1. The clonotype comes from a woman aged 60-70 years with COVID-19, enrolled during active disease. In nucleotides, the CDR3 is TGTGCCAGCAGCAGAGGGACAGGGTGGTACGAGCAGTACTTC. It translates to CASSRGTGWYEQYF.